This T cell receptor beta chain was captured by sequencing in a study of OX40 agonist ivuxolimab in advanced cancers. Study-wide findings and caveats: Still undetermined is the antigen specificity of the expanded peripheral T cells.

From germline, CDR1 is MNHEY and CDR2 SMNVEV (reference sequence). This CDR3 comprises 13 residues. Trimming pared 6 bases from V and 6 bases from J, leaving 12 bases between. Here immunoSEQ multiplex PCR was the method, and the copy in TCRdb shows in-frame clones only, minus some. This table holds 39,000 or so clones, approximately 90% found once. Regarding this clone: The antigen remains unidentified.

The genes are TRBV27 and TRBJ1-5; D uncertain. The origin of this receptor is an adult with an advanced solid tumor such as melanoma, head and neck, liver or kidney cancer. The sample in question was CD4+ or CD8+ T cells sorted from blood, obtained in a trial of the OX40 agonist ivuxolimab. CDR3 protein: CASSPLSGQPQHF. The CDR3 coding sequence is TGTGCCAGCAGCCCTCTGTCGGGTCAGCCCCAGCATTTT.